These 32 T cell receptor beta chains were sequenced from one sample in a study of CD8 T cells in ankylosing spondylitis. The antigens of these receptors remain unknown. Study outcomes and limitations: Ankylosing spondylitis blood appeared to carry a characteristic TCR beta motif of several highly homologous variants.

TCRdb recomputed calls from the 5' RACE reads with MiXCR, one row per CDR3 protein. The sample lists about 540,000 distinct CDR3 sequences; approximately 12% were seen once. The sequencing input was blood, either unsorted or a sorted T cell fraction (not recorded which). The receptors were gathered from a male donor with ankylosing spondylitis.

This clonotype was detected a few times. V gene TRBV12-3 or TRBV12-4 combines with J gene TRBJ2-3, with D tentatively TRBD2 (6 bases). V dropped 6 bases and J dropped 0 bases, with 13 bases sitting between them. The CDR3 loop spans 15 amino acids. The CDR3 reads CASSLLAVSTDTQYF. The CDR3 bases are TGTGCCAGCAGCTTATTAGCGGTTAGCACAGATACGCAGTATTTT.

This clonotype was counted only a few times. The CDR3 nucleotides are TGTGCCAGCAGCGCCAGCGGGAGGGCCTACAATGAGCAGTTCTTC. It codes for CASSASGRAYNEQFF. The V gene is TRBV7-9, the J gene TRBJ2-1; 10 bases are shared with TRBD2. CDR1 and CDR2 from the germline V gene are SEHNR and FQNEAQ (reference sequence). CDR3 length: 15 amino acids. Trimming at V came to 5 bases and at J to 2 bases, leaving 3 bases not matched to a gene.

This clonotype has only a few counts. The chain joins TRBV7-6 to TRBJ2-1; 7 nucleotides match TRBD2. Germline CDR1 reads SGHVS; CDR2 reads FNYEAQ. This CDR3 comprises 17 residues. J lost 8 bases, V lost 5 bases, and 18 bases had no gene match. The CDR3 DNA sequence: TGTGCCAGCAGCCCTCCGAGCGGGACGTTAGGCTCGGATGAGCAGTTCTTC. This sequence encodes CASSPPSGTLGSDEQFF.

This clonotype was detected a few times. This chain joins TRBV27 and TRBJ1-2; perhaps TRBD1 as D (5 bases). Germline assignment: CDR1 MNHEY and CDR2 SMNVEV (reference sequence). CDR3 size: 14 residues. V gave up 8 bases and J gave up 4 bases, with 17 bases separating them. The CDR3 DNA reads TGTGCCAGCCGGGGGATGAGGGAACTCTATGGCTACACCTTC. It encodes CASRGMRELYGYTF.

This clonotype was recorded a few times. The CDR3 reads CASSFQNEQFF. The CDR3 region has the DNA TGTGCCAGCAGCTTTCAGAATGAGCAGTTCTTC. J is TRBJ2-1 and V is TRBV7-9; D not certain. The germline V and J ends were trimmed by 3 bases and 7 bases, with 4 bases remaining between them. This CDR3 comprises 11 residues. Germline V gene data show CDR1 as SEHNR and CDR2 as FQNEAQ (reference sequence).

This clonotype was picked up a small number of times. The rearrangement links TRBV9 to TRBJ1-5; D gene ambiguous. Germline loops: CDR1 SGDLS, CDR2 YYNGEE. The CDR3 spans 14 residues. V was cut by 0 bases and J by 2 bases, with 6 bases left in between. The CDR3 DNA is TGTGCCAGCAGCGTAGCCCTGGGCAATCAGCCCCAGCATTTT. It encodes CASSVALGNQPQHF.

This clonotype was counted between two and nine times. This chain uses TRBV7-7 with TRBJ2-7; TRBD1 agrees at 7 bases. Looked up from germline, CDR1 is SSHAT and CDR2 is FNYEAQ (reference sequence). The CDR3 has 14 residues. J gave up 4 bases and V 0 bases, and 3 bases lay outside the gene matches. The CDR3 coding sequence is TGTGCCAGCAGCTTAGCGACAGGGACATACGAGCAGTACTTC. Translated, it gives CASSLATGTYEQYF.

This clonotype was seen only a few times. V gene TRBV20-1 combines with J gene TRBJ2-3; tentatively, D is TRBD2 (5 bases). The CDR3 spans 12 residues. V was clipped by 8 bases and J by 1 base, with 10 bases between them. Germline assignment: CDR1 DFQATT and CDR2 SNEGSKA (reference sequence). CDR3 sequence (DNA): TGCAGTTCCCCGGAGGGCACAGATACGCAGTATTTT. It specifies CSSPEGTDTQYF.

This clonotype was detected only a few times. The chain has TRBV12-3 or TRBV12-4 and TRBJ1-2; a weak D match, TRBD1 (6 bases). The V gene lost 1 base and the J gene lost 10 bases, with 25 bases spanning the gap. The CDR3 covers 17 residues. CDR3 residues: CASSLVWGAGRMSDYTF. CDR3 nucleotides: TGTGCCAGCAGTTTAGTATGGGGGGCAGGGAGGATGTCGGACTACACCTTC.

The V gene is TRBV29-1, the J gene TRBJ2-3, with TRBD2 matching over 9 bases. The CDR3 extends over 15 amino acids. CDR1 and CDR2 from the germline V gene are SQVTM and ANQGSEA. Trimming removed 1 base from V and 6 bases from J; junction bases left unmatched: 8. CDR3 DNA sequence: TGCAGCGTTGAAGCCTCGCGGGAGGGTCCGGATACGCAGTATTTT. Translating it yields CSVEASREGPDTQYF.

This clonotype was seen ten or more times. For the CDR3, the DNA is TGCGCCAGCAGCTTGGGGACTAGGGATACGCAGTATTTT. It yields the protein CASSLGTRDTQYF. V gene TRBV5-1 combines with J gene TRBJ2-3; 7 nucleotides align to TRBD2. The germline CDR1 and CDR2 sequences are SGHRS and YFSETQ. Trimming took 0 bases from V and 6 from J; bases not matched to a gene: 1. This CDR3 comprises 13 residues.

The table lists this clonotype with many counts. The chain carries TRBV29-1 and TRBJ2-5; no reliable D call. The V end was cut by 0 bases, the J end by 7 bases, with 12 bases between. The CDR3 extends over 13 amino acids. Germline V lookup: CDR1 SQVTM, CDR2 ANQGSEA. The CDR3 is CSVEEQGLATQYF. In DNA form, the CDR3 reads TGCAGCGTTGAAGAACAAGGTCTTGCGACCCAGTACTTC. Supplemented by reference TRBV29-1 and TRBJ2-5, the full variable domain reads SAVISQKPSRDICQRGTSLTIQCQVDSQVTMMFWYRQQPGQSLTLIATANQGSEATYESGFVIDKFPISRPNLTFSTLTVSNMSPEDSSIYLCSVEEQGLATQYFGPGTRLLVL.

The rearrangement links TRBV6-1 to TRBJ2-7; TRBD2 matches 9 bases. The V gene end was trimmed by 5 bases and the J gene end by 1 base; junction bases not matched to a gene: 3. From germline, CDR1 is MNHNS and CDR2 SASEGT. The CDR3 has 14 residues. CDR3 amino acids: CASSRLAGSYEQYV. The CDR3 region has the DNA TGTGCCAGCAGTAGGCTAGCGGGATCCTACGAGCAGTACGTC.

This clonotype has more than one count but fewer than ten. The chain employs TRBV2 and TRBJ2-7, with 13 bases lining up with TRBD2. The CDR3 contains 14 residues. The germline CDR1 and CDR2 sequences are SNHLY and FYNNEI. The J segment lost 6 bases and the V segment lost 7 bases, leaving 6 bases of the junction unmatched. The CDR3 DNA is TGTGCCAGCAATGGACTAGCGGGAGAGGGCGAGCAGTACGTC. This gives the protein CASNGLAGEGEQYV.

This chain uses TRBV7-9 with TRBJ2-5; D gene uncertain. In germline, CDR1 is SEHNR, CDR2 FQNEAQ (reference sequence). The CDR3 contains 13 residues. V lost 1 base, J lost 3 bases, and 6 bases lay in between. Here the CDR3 reads CASSLGYEETQYF. The CDR3 bases are TGTGCCAGCAGCTTAGGATACGAAGAGACCCAGTACTTC. The variable domain in full, with the rest retrieved from reference TRBV7-9 and TRBJ2-5, is DTGVSQNPRHKITKRGQNVTFRCDPISEHNRLYWYRQTLGQGPEFLTYFQNEAQLEKSRLLSDRFSAERPKGSFSTLEIQRTEQGDSAMYLCASSLGYEETQYFGPGTRLLVL.

CDR3 sequence: CASSPAGHYTDTQYF. As DNA, the CDR3 is TGTGCCAGCAGTCCCGCGGGACATTACACAGATACGCAGTATTTT. The chain uses TRBV28 and TRBJ2-3; D may be TRBD1 or TRBD2 (6 bases each). Trimming pared 5 bases from V and 2 bases from J, leaving 14 bases between. Germline V gene sequence: CDR1 MDHEN, CDR2 SYDVKM. The CDR3 loop spans 15 amino acids.

This clonotype was seen ten or more times. V and J are TRBV5-1 and TRBJ2-1, with D perhaps matching TRBD2 (5 bases). The CDR3 loop spans 14 amino acids. CDR1 is SGHRS and CDR2 is YFSETQ in the germline V gene. Trimming cost V 1 base and J 0 bases, with 5 bases left between them. CDR3 nucleotides: TGCGCCAGCAGCTTGACTAGCTCCTACAATGAGCAGTTCTTC. This gives the protein CASSLTSSYNEQFF.

The chain links TRBV5-6 to TRBJ1-2; D gene unclear. Per germline, CDR1 SGHDT and CDR2 YYEEEE. V gave up 0 bases and J gave up 2 bases, with 8 bases separating them. The CDR3 loop spans 14 amino acids. The chain's CDR3 is CASSLVGENYGYTF. The CDR3 nucleotides read TGTGCCAGCAGCTTGGTTGGGGAAAACTATGGCTACACCTTC. The variable domain in full, with the rest retrieved from reference TRBV5-6 and TRBJ1-2, is DAGVTQSPTHLIKTRGQQVTLRCSPKSGHDTVSWYQQALGQGPQFIFQYYEEEERQRGNFPDRFSGHQFPNYSSELNVNALLLGDSALYLCASSLVGENYGYTFGSGTRLTVV.

This clonotype has more than one count but fewer than ten. The chain couples TRBV29-1 to TRBJ1-2; D is uncertain. Germline CDR1 is SQVTM and CDR2 is ANQGSEA. This CDR3 region has 12 residues. Trimming left V 4 bases short and J 0 bases short, with 6 bases between. The CDR3 DNA reads TGCAGCGTTGTTGGGCCTAACTATGGCTACACCTTC. Amino acids: CSVVGPNYGYTF.

This chain links TRBV5-5 with TRBJ2-3; D unresolved. Looked up from germline, CDR1 is SGHKS and CDR2 is YYEKEE (reference sequence). Trimming stripped 4 bases from V and 8 bases from J, with 20 bases between. This CDR3 has 15 residues. CDR3 amino acids: CASSPSGPTSPTQYF. CDR3 nucleotides: TGTGCCAGCAGCCCGTCAGGACCCACAAGTCCTACGCAGTATTTT.

This clonotype has only a few counts. This chain joins TRBV20-1 and TRBJ2-1; the D is unclear. Germline V CDR1 and CDR2: DFQATT, SNEGSKA (reference sequence). Trimming removed 0 bases at V and 8 bases at J, with 17 bases between. The CDR3 has 15 amino acids. The DNA for the CDR3 is TGCAGTGCTAGAGATAGGGTAGTTCCGGTCCATGAGCAGTTCTTC. Protein product: CSARDRVVPVHEQFF.

In regard to this clonotype: The CDR3 ends on some other residue instead of the conserved phenylalanine or tryptophan, so this is likely a read error. The limits of the CDR3 on the DNA are not certain, so only TCRdb's listed CDR3 is given. The chain joins TRBV27 to TRBJ2-5; no DNA check was done on the table's D call, TRBD2. Germline V lookup: CDR1 MNHEY, CDR2 SMNVEV (reference sequence). The CDR3 is 9 amino acids long, termini counted. This CDR3 reads CASSSPGLL.

The rearrangement joins TRBV4-1 to TRBJ1-5; D call uncertain. Germline V lookup: CDR1 MGHRA, CDR2 YSYEKL. This CDR3 has 17 residues. Between the trimmed V and J ends, which lost 1 base and 4 bases, there was a span of 17 bases. CDR3 in DNA: TGCGCCAGCAGCCAAGTGGTACGCAAGGGAGAAAATCAGCCCCAGCATTTT. It encodes CASSQVVRKGENQPQHF.

The chain couples TRBV12-3 or TRBV12-4 to TRBJ2-3, with 14 bases matching TRBD2. Trimming removed 1 base from V and 1 base from J; junction bases left unmatched: 7. This CDR3 comprises 19 residues. CDR3 protein: CASSLVWGLAGARTDTQYF. The CDR3 DNA is TGTGCCAGCAGTTTAGTGTGGGGACTAGCGGGAGCCCGCACAGATACGCAGTATTTT.

This clonotype was detected many times. The rearrangement links TRBV12-3 or TRBV12-4 to TRBJ1-6, with D possibly being TRBD1 (5 bases). V lost 5 bases and J lost 7, with 9 bases in between. The CDR3 spans 13 residues. The CDR3: CASSLRQNSPLHF. The DNA for the CDR3 is TGTGCCAGCAGTCTGAGACAGAATTCACCCCTCCACTTT.

This clonotype has more than one count but fewer than ten. The chain is built from TRBV24-1 and TRBJ2-3; D is unresolved. The V end was cut by 1 base, the J end by 4 bases, with 14 bases between. This CDR3 region has 16 residues. Germline lookup yields CDR1 KGHDR and CDR2 SFDVKD. CDR3 protein: CATSDLRAGLSDTQYF. Here the CDR3 DNA reads TGTGCCACCAGTGATTTAAGGGCAGGTTTATCAGATACGCAGTATTTT.

V is TRBV7-8 and J is TRBJ2-2; tentative D call: TRBD2 (6 bases). Trimming shortened V by 4 bases and J by 5 bases, and 14 bases separated the two germline ends. Germline CDR1 reads SGHVS; CDR2 reads FQNEAQ. The CDR3 loop spans 15 amino acids. CDR3 nucleotide sequence: TGTGCCAGCAGCTCCTTAGCGGCGAGGACCGGGGAGCTGTTTTTT. Translating gives CASSSLAARTGELFF.

The chain couples TRBV5-1 to TRBJ2-1, with D possibly being TRBD2 (6 bases). The V and J ends lost 4 bases and 9 bases respectively, with 26 bases between them. From germline, CDR1 is SGHRS and CDR2 YFSETQ. The CDR3 covers 17 residues. CDR3 residues: CASSPYTGTSTRGEQFF. In DNA form, the CDR3 reads TGCGCCAGCAGCCCGTATACCGGGACTTCCACCCGGGGTGAGCAGTTCTTC.

V and J are TRBV10-3 and TRBJ2-7; 9 nucleotides agree with TRBD1. Looked up from germline, CDR1 is ENHRY and CDR2 is SYGVKD. The CDR3 sequence is 14 residues long. J lost 3 bases, V lost 6 bases, and 6 bases had no gene match. The CDR3 loop is CAIRLTGGLYEQYF. CDR3 DNA: TGTGCCATCAGGTTGACAGGGGGTCTCTACGAGCAGTACTTC.

This chain joins TRBV5-5 and TRBJ2-4; the match to TRBD2 covers 10 bases. Trimming at V came to 0 bases and at J to 10 bases, leaving 7 bases not matched to a gene. CDR3 length: 15 residues. CDR1 SGHKS and CDR2 YYEKEE come from the germline V gene (reference sequence). The DNA for the CDR3 is TGTGCCAGCAGCTTGGTTAGCGGGGGGACTTCTATTCAGTACTTC. This gives the protein CASSLVSGGTSIQYF.

The chain is built from TRBV20-1 and TRBJ2-1, with D perhaps TRBD1 (5 bases). This CDR3 contains 13 residues. V was clipped by 6 bases and J by 6 bases, with 15 bases between them. The germline V gene has CDR1 DFQATT and CDR2 SNEGSKA (reference sequence). CDR3 nucleotides: TGCAGTGCCCCCAGGGCTGGCACCAATGAGCAGTTCTTC. As protein: CSAPRAGTNEQFF.

The chain carries TRBV29-1 and TRBJ2-1, with TRBD2 identical over 7 bases. CDR3 size: 14 residues. CDR1 SQVTM and CDR2 ANQGSEA come from the germline V gene. V dropped 7 bases and J dropped 6; count of bases not matched to a gene: 12. The CDR3 DNA reads TGCAGCGCCCTGGGGGGGAGACTAGGCAATGAGCAGTTCTTC. Its translation: CSALGGRLGNEQFF.